The 25 T cell receptor beta chains listed next were all sequenced from one sample in a study of blood T cells in healthy people across ages. A second roughly 6 to 11 cycle PCR used barcoded and J-beta primers. TCRdb called the 5' RACE reads again in MiXCR, with one record for every CDR3 protein. The table has approximately 1,700,000 distinct CDR3 sequences, roughly two fifths seen once. Sequencing was done on a sample of blood. These receptors were obtained from a human donor in good health.

The V gene is TRBV6-2 or TRBV6-3, the J gene TRBJ1-1; D is unresolved. CDR3 length: 14 residues. Trimming pared 2 bases from V and 3 bases from J, leaving 10 bases between. The germline CDR1 and CDR2 sequences are MNHEY and SVGEGT. The CDR3, as DNA: TGTGCCAGCAGTTACCCACAGCCCTACACTGAAGCTTTCTTT. Protein product: CASSYPQPYTEAFF.

V is TRBV10-2 and J is TRBJ1-4; D not certain. Looked up from germline, CDR1 is WSHSY and CDR2 is SAAADI. The V gene lost 4 bases and the J gene lost 0 bases, with 15 bases spanning the gap. This CDR3 spans 17 amino acids. The CDR3 DNA follows: TGCGCCAGCAGTGGCTCAGGTGTTAGTGCAACTAATGAAAAACTGTTTTTT. It is translated as CASSGSGVSATNEKLFF.

The DNA for the CDR3 is TGTGCCAGCAGTGACGGGACACCTCAAGAGACCCAGTACTTC. Translation gives CASSDGTPQETQYF. V and J are TRBV6-2 or TRBV6-3 and TRBJ2-5; a possible D gene is TRBD1 (6 bases). The CDR3 covers 14 residues. The germline CDR1 and CDR2 sequences are MNHEY and SVGEGT. V dropped 5 bases and J dropped 2 bases, with 12 bases sitting between them.

This clonotype turned up a few times. The V call is TRBV28, the J call TRBJ2-4, with TRBD1 matching 7 bases. The J call is uncertain, as TRBJ2-7 better fits the DNA end. This CDR3 is built from 15 residues. CDR1 and CDR2 (germline): MDHEN, SYDVKM. The CDR3 DNA reads TGTGCCAGCAGTTTCCAGGGGGTTAGAATGGGCGAGCAGTACTTC. It is translated as CASSFQGVRMGEQYF.

The chain links TRBV9 to TRBJ1-6; 8 bases agree with TRBD1. The trim removed 0 bases at V and 7 bases at J, leaving 3 bases unmatched. Germline CDR1 and CDR2: SGDLS and YYNGEE. The CDR3 loop spans 15 amino acids. The CDR3 DNA is TGTGCCAGCAGCGTAGGGACAGGGCTGAATTCACCCCTCCACTTT. The encoded protein is CASSVGTGLNSPLHF.

V and J are TRBV6-4 and TRBJ1-5; D gene uncertain. CDR3 length: 13 amino acids. The germline V and J ends were trimmed by 4 bases and 7 bases, with 11 bases remaining between them. Germline V gene lookup returns CDR1 MRHNA and CDR2 SNTAGT. The CDR3 DNA reads as TGTGCCAGCAGTGGCCAGGCAGGCCAGCCCCAGCATTTT. Translating gives CASSGQAGQPQHF.

The rearrangement uses TRBV13 and TRBJ2-1, with D possibly being TRBD1 (6 bases). The V gene lost 5 bases and the J gene lost 6 bases, with 17 bases spanning the gap. The CDR3 runs to 15 residues. CDR1 is PRHDT and CDR2 is FYEKMQ in the germline V gene (reference sequence). In DNA, the CDR3 is TGTGCCAGCAGCCCAGACAGGATCTGGGGCAATGAGCAGTTCTTC. Its protein is CASSPDRIWGNEQFF.

The V gene is TRBV4-3, the J gene TRBJ1-1, with D tentatively TRBD1 (6 bases). V was trimmed by 1 base and J by 11 bases, leaving 14 bases between them. The CDR3 is 13 amino acids. The germline gives CDR1 LGHNA, CDR2 YSLEER. In DNA, the CDR3 is TGCGCCAGCAGCCAAGGACTGAGGGGGGTGGCTTTCTTT. It translates to CASSQGLRGVAFF.

Points on this clonotype: One junction end does not reproduce the germline sequence, and a read error may be involved. The chain carries TRBV7-3 and TRBJ2-3; 7 nucleotides match TRBD2. This CDR3 has 14 residues. Germline V gene lookup returns CDR1 SGHTA and CDR2 FQGTGA. The chain's CDR3 is CASSPSGITDTRYF. Written as DNA, the CDR3 is TGTGCCAGCAGCCCTAGCGGAATCACAGATACGCGGTATTTT.

This rearrangement joins TRBV7-9 to TRBJ2-7; maybe TRBD2 (6 bases). This CDR3 is 12 amino acids long. V lost 3 bases and J 11 bases, leaving 14 bases between the germline ends. CDR1 is SEHNR, CDR2 FQNEAQ, per germline (reference sequence). The CDR3 loop reads CASSFGDGGKYF. Here the CDR3 DNA reads TGTGCCAGCAGCTTCGGGGACGGAGGGAAGTACTTC.

V gene TRBV20-1 combines with J gene TRBJ1-1, with TRBD1 as a possible D gene (5 bases). V dropped 3 bases and J dropped 3 bases, with 14 bases sitting between them. Germline CDR1 reads DFQATT; CDR2 reads SNEGSKA (reference sequence). The CDR3 extends over 14 amino acids. Written as DNA, the CDR3 is TGCAGTGCTAGTCAAGGGGCTCTAGACACTGAAGCTTTCTTT. Its protein product is CSASQGALDTEAFF.

This sequence joins TRBV7-2 and TRBJ1-2, with a tentative D call TRBD1 (5 bases). V gave up 5 bases and J gave up 8 bases, with 18 bases separating them. The V gene's germline CDR1 is SGHTA and CDR2 FQGNSA. This CDR3 contains 14 residues. CDR3 amino acids: CASSSQNWGWGYTF. The CDR3 DNA reads as TGTGCCAGCAGCAGTCAAAACTGGGGCTGGGGCTACACCTTC.

This clonotype came up a few times. The genes are TRBV4-3 and TRBJ1-4; 10 nucleotides agree with TRBD1. V lost 0 bases to trimming and J lost 8 bases; unmatched junction nucleotides: 6. There are 16 residues in the CDR3. Per germline, CDR1 LGHNA and CDR2 YSLEER. In DNA, the CDR3 is TGCGCCAGCAGCCAAGAGAGACAGGGGGCGTGGGAAAAACTGTTTTTT. Translation: CASSQERQGAWEKLFF.

The rearrangement uses TRBV20-1 and TRBJ2-1; 12 nucleotides line up with TRBD1. The CDR3 runs 15 residues. Unmatched junction bases numbered 11, after V lost 6 bases and J lost 8 bases. CDR1 and CDR2 from the germline V gene are DFQATT and SNEGSKA (reference sequence). DNA for the CDR3: TGCAGTGCAAGAACCGGGACAGGGGGCCTGGATGAGCAGTTCTTC. Encoded protein: CSARTGTGGLDEQFF.

The table lists this clonotype with a few counts. V usage is TRBV27 and J usage is TRBJ2-2; the D gene is possibly TRBD2 (6 bases). From germline, CDR1 is MNHEY and CDR2 SMNVEV (reference sequence). Trimming took 7 bases from V and 4 from J, leaving 10 bases between them. The CDR3 is made up of 13 amino acids. The CDR3: CASNYGSTGELFF. The DNA of the CDR3 is TGTGCCAGCAACTACGGGAGCACCGGGGAGCTGTTTTTT.

The gene calls are TRBV28 and TRBJ2-7; tentative D call: TRBD1 (6 bases). The CDR3 runs to 13 residues. Germline-derived CDR1 and CDR2 are MDHEN and SYDVKM. Trimming took 7 bases from V and 3 from J, leaving 13 bases between them. The CDR3 DNA is TGTGCCAGCAAGACAACAGGGAACTACGAGCAGTACTTC. Translated, it gives CASKTTGNYEQYF.

In this sample, this clonotype turned up a few times. The CDR3 region has the DNA TGTGCCAGCAGTTACTCGAGCAGGGGGCTTGACGAGCAGTACTTC. It yields the protein CASSYSSRGLDEQYF. The chain is built from TRBV6-6 and TRBJ2-5; 8 bases are a match to TRBD1. The end of the DNA aligns better with TRBJ2-7, so the J call may be wrong. Germline values: CDR1 MNHNY, CDR2 SVGAGI (reference sequence). The CDR3 covers 15 residues.

This clonotype came up a few times. The rearrangement joins TRBV5-1 to TRBJ1-2; possible D gene TRBD1, 5 bases. The V end lost 0 bases, the J end lost 3 bases, and 9 bases lay between the germline ends. CDR3 length: 14 residues. Per germline, CDR1 SGHRS and CDR2 YFSETQ. CDR3 in amino acids: CASSLAKGYYGYTF. The CDR3 nucleotides read TGCGCCAGCAGCTTGGCCAAGGGGTACTATGGCTACACCTTC. The whole variable domain, filled in from reference TRBV5-1 and TRBJ1-2, reads KAGVTQTPRYLIKTRGQQVTLSCSPISGHRSVSWYQQTPGQGLQFLFEYFSETQRNKGNFPGRFSGRQFSNSRSEMNVSTLELGDSALYLCASSLAKGYYGYTFGSGTRLTVV.

The rearrangement joins TRBV7-2 to TRBJ1-4; D is unclear. In germline, CDR1 is SGHTA, CDR2 FQGNSA. V lost 1 base and J lost 10, with 13 bases in between. The CDR3 sequence is 14 residues long. The CDR3 DNA sequence: TGTGCCAGCAGCTTAGGGCAGTGGACGGGAAAACTGTTTTTT. Translating it yields CASSLGQWTGKLFF.

Only a few counts were recorded for this clonotype. V is TRBV12-3 or TRBV12-4 and J is TRBJ2-1; possibly TRBD2 for D (5 bases). This CDR3 comprises 14 residues. Trimming took off 3 bases at V and 7 bases at J, with 13 bases between the two ends. CDR3 region: CASSFLRPGNEQFF. CDR3 nucleotides: TGTGCCAGCAGTTTTCTACGCCCGGGGAATGAGCAGTTCTTC.

This clonotype appeared a few times. The chain uses TRBV20-1 and TRBJ2-7; 8 nucleotides align to TRBD1. The CDR3 sequence is 15 residues long. Unmatched junction bases numbered 9, after V lost 4 bases and J lost 1 base. Germline V gene sequence: CDR1 DFQATT, CDR2 SNEGSKA (reference sequence). The CDR3, as DNA: TGCAGTGCTACCGCAGGGACAGGTTCGTCCTACGAGCAGTACTTC. Translated: CSATAGTGSSYEQYF.

The chain carries TRBV20-1 and TRBJ2-4; TRBD2 aligns across 13 bases. Per germline, CDR1 DFQATT and CDR2 SNEGSKA (reference sequence). V lost 6 bases, J lost 13 bases, and 12 bases stayed unmatched. This CDR3 is built from 14 residues. The CDR3 here is CSARTSGGYNEQYF. As DNA, the CDR3 is TGCAGTGCCCGGACTAGCGGGGGCTACAATGAGCAGTACTTC.

The chain is built from TRBV12-3 or TRBV12-4 and TRBJ2-7, with 14 positions matching TRBD2. CDR3 length: 18 residues. Trimming took 2 bases from V and 0 from J; bases not matched to a gene: 6. The CDR3 sequence is CASSLRTSGGPSSYEQYF. CDR3 nucleotide sequence: TGTGCCAGCAGTTTACGGACTAGCGGGGGGCCGAGCTCCTACGAGCAGTACTTC.

This clonotype was recorded a few times. This sequence joins TRBV11-2 and TRBJ2-7; TRBD1 matches at 11 bases. CDR1 is SGHAT and CDR2 is FQNNGV in the germline V gene. CDR3 length: 15 amino acids. V shed 5 bases, J shed 3 bases, and the junction held 6 bases outside the gene matches. CDR3 in DNA: TGTGCCAGCAGCCCCACGGACAGGGGGCTCTACGAGCAGTACTTC. Its protein product is CASSPTDRGLYEQYF.

This clonotype was seen more than once but under ten times. This chain joins TRBV29-1 and TRBJ1-2; no clear D. V dropped 0 bases and J dropped 3 bases, with 8 bases sitting between them. Germline assignment: CDR1 SQVTM and CDR2 ANQGSEA. The CDR3 loop spans 13 amino acids. The CDR3 sequence: CSVEDGRDYGYTF. The CDR3 DNA follows: TGCAGCGTTGAAGATGGTCGTGACTATGGCTACACCTTC. The full variable domain, completed using reference TRBV29-1 and TRBJ1-2, is SAVISQKPSRDICQRGTSLTIQCQVDSQVTMMFWYRQQPGQSLTLIATANQGSEATYESGFVIDKFPISRPNLTFSTLTVSNMSPEDSSIYLCSVEDGRDYGYTFGSGTRLTVV.